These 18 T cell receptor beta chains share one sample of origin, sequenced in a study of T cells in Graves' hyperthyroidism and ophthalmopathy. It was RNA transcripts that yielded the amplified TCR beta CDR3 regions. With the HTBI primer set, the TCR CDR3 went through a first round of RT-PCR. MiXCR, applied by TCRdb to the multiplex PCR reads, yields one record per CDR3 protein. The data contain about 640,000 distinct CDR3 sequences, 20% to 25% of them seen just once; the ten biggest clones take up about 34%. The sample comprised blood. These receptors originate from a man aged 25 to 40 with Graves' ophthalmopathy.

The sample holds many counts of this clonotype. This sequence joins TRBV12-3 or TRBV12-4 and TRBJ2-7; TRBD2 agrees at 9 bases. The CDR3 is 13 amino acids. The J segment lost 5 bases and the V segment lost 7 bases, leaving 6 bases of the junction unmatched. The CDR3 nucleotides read TGTGCCAGCACCATAGCGGGGGTCCACGAGCAGTACTTC. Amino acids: CASTIAGVHEQYF.

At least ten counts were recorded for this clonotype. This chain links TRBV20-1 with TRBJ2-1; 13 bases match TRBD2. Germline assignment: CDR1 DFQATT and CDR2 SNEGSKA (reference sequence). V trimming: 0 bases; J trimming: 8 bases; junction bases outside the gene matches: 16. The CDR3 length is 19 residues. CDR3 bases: TGCAGTGCTAGAGATCTGGAAACTAGCGGGAGGGCCGCGGGGGATGAGCAGTTCTTC. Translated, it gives CSARDLETSGRAAGDEQFF.

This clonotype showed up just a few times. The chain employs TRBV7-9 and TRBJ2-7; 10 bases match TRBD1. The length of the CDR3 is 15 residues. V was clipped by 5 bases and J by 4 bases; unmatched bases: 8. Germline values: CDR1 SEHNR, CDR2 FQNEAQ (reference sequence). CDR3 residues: CASSAGTGVGYEQYF. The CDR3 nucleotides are TGTGCCAGCAGCGCGGGGACAGGGGTCGGTTACGAGCAGTACTTC.

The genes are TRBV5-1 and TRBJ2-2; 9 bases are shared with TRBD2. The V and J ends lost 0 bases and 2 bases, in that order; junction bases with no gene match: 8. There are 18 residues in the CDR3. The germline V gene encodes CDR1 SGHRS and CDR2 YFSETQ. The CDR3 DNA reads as TGCGCCAGCAGCTTGGCCGGTCTAGCGGGATCTAACACCGGGGAGCTGTTTTTT. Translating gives CASSLAGLAGSNTGELFF.

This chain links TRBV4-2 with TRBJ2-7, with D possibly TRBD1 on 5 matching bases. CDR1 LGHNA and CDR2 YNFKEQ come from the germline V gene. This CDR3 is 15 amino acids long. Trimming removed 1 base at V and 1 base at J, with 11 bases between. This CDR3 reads CASSQGAQGSYEQYF. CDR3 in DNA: TGTGCCAGCAGCCAAGGGGCGCAGGGTTCCTACGAGCAGTACTTC.

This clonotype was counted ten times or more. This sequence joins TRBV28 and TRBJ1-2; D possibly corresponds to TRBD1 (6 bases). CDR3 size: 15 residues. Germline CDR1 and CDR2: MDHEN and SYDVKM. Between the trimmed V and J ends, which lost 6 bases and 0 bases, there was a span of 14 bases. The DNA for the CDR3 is TGTGCCAGCAGACGCGGGACAAGATCTAACTATGGCTACACCTTC. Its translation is CASRRGTRSNYGYTF.

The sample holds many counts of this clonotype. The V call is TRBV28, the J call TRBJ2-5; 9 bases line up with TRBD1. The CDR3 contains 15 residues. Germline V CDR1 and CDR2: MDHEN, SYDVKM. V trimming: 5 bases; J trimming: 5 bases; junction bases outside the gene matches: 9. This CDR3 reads CASSAAGTGKETQYF. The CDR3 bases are TGTGCCAGCAGTGCCGCCGGGACAGGGAAGGAGACCCAGTACTTC.

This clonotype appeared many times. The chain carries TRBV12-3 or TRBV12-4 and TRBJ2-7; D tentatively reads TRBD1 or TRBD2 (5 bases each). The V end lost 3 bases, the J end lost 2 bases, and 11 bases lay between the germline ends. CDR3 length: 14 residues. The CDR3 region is CASSFVGTAYEQYF. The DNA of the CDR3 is TGTGCCAGCAGTTTCGTAGGGACGGCCTACGAGCAGTACTTC.

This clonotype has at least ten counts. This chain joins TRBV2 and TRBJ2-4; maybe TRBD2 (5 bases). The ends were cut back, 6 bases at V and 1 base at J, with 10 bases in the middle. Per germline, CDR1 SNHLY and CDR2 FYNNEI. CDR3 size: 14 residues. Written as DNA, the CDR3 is TGTGCCAGCAGAGTTCTAGCCGCCAAAAACATTCAGTACTTC. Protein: CASRVLAAKNIQYF. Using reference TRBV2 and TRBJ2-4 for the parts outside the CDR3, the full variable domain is EPEVTQTPSHQVTQMGQEVILRCVPISNHLYFYWYRQILGQKVEFLVSFYNNEISEKSEIFDDQFSVERPDGSNFTLKIRSTKLEDSAMYFCASRVLAAKNIQYFGAGTRLSVL.

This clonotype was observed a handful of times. In DNA, the CDR3 is TGTGCCAGCATTAACACGGGGGGTACGCAGTATTTT. This gives the protein CASINTGGTQYF. This chain connects TRBV28 to TRBJ2-3, with TRBD2 matching over 7 bases. The CDR3 totals 12 residues. Germline-derived CDR1 and CDR2 are MDHEN and SYDVKM. Trimming cost V 7 bases and J 8 bases; bases outside gene matches: 6.

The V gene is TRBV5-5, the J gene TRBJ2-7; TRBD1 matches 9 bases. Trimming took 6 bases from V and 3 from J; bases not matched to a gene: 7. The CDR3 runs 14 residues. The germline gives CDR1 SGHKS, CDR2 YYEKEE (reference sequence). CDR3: CASKSPGQGYEQYF. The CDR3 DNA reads TGTGCCAGCAAGTCCCCGGGACAGGGCTACGAGCAGTACTTC. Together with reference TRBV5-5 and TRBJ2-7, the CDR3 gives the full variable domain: DAGVTQSPTHLIKTRGQQVTLRCSPISGHKSVSWYQQVLGQGPQFIFQYYEKEERGRGNFPDRFSARQFPNYSSELNVNALLLGDSALYLCASKSPGQGYEQYFGPGTRLTVT.

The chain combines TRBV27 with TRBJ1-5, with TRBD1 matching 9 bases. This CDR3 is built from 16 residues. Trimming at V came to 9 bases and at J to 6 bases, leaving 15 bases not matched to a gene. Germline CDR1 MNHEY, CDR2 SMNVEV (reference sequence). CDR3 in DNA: TGTGCCAGAAGCCGAGGGGTGGACAGGGGACGTCAGCCCCAGCATTTT. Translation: CARSRGVDRGRQPQHF.

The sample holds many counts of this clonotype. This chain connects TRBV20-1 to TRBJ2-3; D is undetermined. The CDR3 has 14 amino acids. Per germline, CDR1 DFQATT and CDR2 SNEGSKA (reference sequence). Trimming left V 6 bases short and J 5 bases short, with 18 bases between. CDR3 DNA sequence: TGCAGTGCGCCCGACTTCGAATCCGGAGATACGCAGTATTTT. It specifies CSAPDFESGDTQYF.

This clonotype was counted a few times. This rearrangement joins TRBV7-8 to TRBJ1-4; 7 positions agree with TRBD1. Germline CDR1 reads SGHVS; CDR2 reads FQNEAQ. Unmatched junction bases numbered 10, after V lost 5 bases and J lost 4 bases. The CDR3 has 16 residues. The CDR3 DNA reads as TGTGCCAGCAGCGTGGCCCTAGGGACAGTTAATGAAAAACTGTTTTTT. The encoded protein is CASSVALGTVNEKLFF.

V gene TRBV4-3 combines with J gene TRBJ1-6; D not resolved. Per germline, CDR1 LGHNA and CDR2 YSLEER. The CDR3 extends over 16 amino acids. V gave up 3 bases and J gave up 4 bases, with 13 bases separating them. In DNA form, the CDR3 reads TGCGCCAGCAGCCACTTCGGACGGAATTATAATTCACCCCTCCACTTT. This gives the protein CASSHFGRNYNSPLHF.

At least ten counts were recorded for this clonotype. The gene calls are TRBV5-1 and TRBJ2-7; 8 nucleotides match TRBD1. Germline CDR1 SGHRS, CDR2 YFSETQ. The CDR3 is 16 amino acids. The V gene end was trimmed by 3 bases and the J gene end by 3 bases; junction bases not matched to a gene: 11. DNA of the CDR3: TGCGCCAGCAGCTCTTTGGGTGGGACAGGCGACTACGAGCAGTACTTC. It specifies CASSSLGGTGDYEQYF.

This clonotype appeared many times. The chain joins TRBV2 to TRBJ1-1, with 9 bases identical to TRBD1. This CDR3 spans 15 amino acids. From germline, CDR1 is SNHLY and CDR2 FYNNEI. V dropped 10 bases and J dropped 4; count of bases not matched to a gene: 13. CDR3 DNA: TGTGCCACATATGGGACAGGGTGGATTAGCACTGAAGCTTTCTTT. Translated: CATYGTGWISTEAFF.

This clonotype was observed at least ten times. The CDR3 reads CASSFRAGGSYEQYF. The CDR3 DNA sequence: TGTGCCAGCAGCTTCCGAGCGGGAGGCTCCTACGAGCAGTACTTC. The genes are TRBV7-2 and TRBJ2-7, with 9 nucleotides matching TRBD2. With 3 bases clipped from V and 0 bases from J, the junction kept 3 bases outside the gene matches. The CDR3 runs to 15 residues. From germline, CDR1 is SGHTA and CDR2 FQGNSA.